What follows are 14 T cell receptor beta chains derived from one specimen sequenced in a study of yellow fever vaccine responses in identical twins. TCRdb re-called the RT-PCR reads with MiXCR, one entry per CDR3 protein. The sample carries roughly 330 distinct CDR3 sequences, 65% to 85% recorded once. Sequences were derived from T cells from blood (PBMCs), unsorted or a sorted subset (not recorded which), sampled before or after yellow fever vaccination (not recorded which). All receptors come from a female donor who received the yellow fever vaccine.

The V gene is TRBV4-2, the J gene TRBJ2-3, with D unresolved. Germline V gives CDR1 LGHNA, CDR2 YNFKEQ. Trimming took 4 bases from V and 2 from J, leaving 7 bases between them. CDR3 length equals 13 residues. The CDR3 here is CASSRSPTDTQYF. The CDR3 DNA reads TGTGCCAGCAGCCGGTCCCCCACAGATACGCAGTATTTT.

The chain is built from TRBV4-1 and TRBJ1-1; 9 bases are a match to TRBD1. The J segment lost 1 base and the V segment lost 4 bases, leaving 7 bases of the junction unmatched. The CDR3 runs 16 residues. Looked up from germline, CDR1 is MGHRA and CDR2 is YSYEKL. DNA of the CDR3: TGCGCCAGCAGCCGCGGAACAGGGGGCAAGAACACTGAAGCTTTCTTT. As protein: CASSRGTGGKNTEAFF.

The V and J genes are TRBV6-2 or TRBV6-3 and TRBJ1-5; 9 bases agree with TRBD1. Losses at the gene ends were 7 bases for V and 4 bases for J; bases not matched to a gene: 2. Germline V lookup: CDR1 MNHEY, CDR2 SVGEGT. The CDR3 loop spans 13 amino acids. CDR3 nucleotide sequence: TGTGCCAGCACGGGACAGGGTAATCAGCCCCAGCATTTT. This gives the protein CASTGQGNQPQHF.

The chain recombines TRBV6-2 or TRBV6-3 with TRBJ2-1, with TRBD2 as a possible D gene (6 bases). Germline V gene lookup returns CDR1 MNHEY and CDR2 SVGEGT. V shed 2 bases and J shed 3 bases, with 17 bases lying between them. The CDR3 spans 17 residues. DNA for the CDR3: TGTGCCAGCAGTTACCGGTCTTTGGCGGGGCACTACAATGAGCAGTTCTTC. It encodes CASSYRSLAGHYNEQFF.

This chain uses TRBV13 with TRBJ2-3, with 9 bases fitting TRBD2. This CDR3 is 17 amino acids long. J gave up 0 bases and V 10 bases, and 14 bases lay outside the gene matches. In germline, CDR1 is PRHDT, CDR2 FYEKMQ (reference sequence). The CDR3 DNA follows: TGTGCCATTCCCCGACGGGCTAGCGGGATAAGCACAGATACGCAGTATTTT. Translated: CAIPRRASGISTDTQYF.

The rearrangement links TRBV3-1 to TRBJ1-6; D remains unclear. V gave up 4 bases and J gave up 8 bases, with 15 bases separating them. CDR1 and CDR2 (germline): LGHDT, YNNKEL (reference sequence). The length of the CDR3 is 15 residues. The CDR3 coding sequence is TGTGCCAGCAGCCCCGTGAGTTTTCCCCATTCACCCCTCCACTTT. Amino acids: CASSPVSFPHSPLHF.

The chain links TRBV5-4 to TRBJ2-2; D uncertain. Trimming took off 1 base at V and 7 bases at J, with 8 bases between the two ends. There are 13 residues in the CDR3. From germline, CDR1 is SGHNT and CDR2 YYREEE (reference sequence). The CDR3 nucleotides are TGTGCCAGCAGCTTGTCGGGTGGCGGGGAGCTGTTTTTT. This gives the protein CASSLSGGGELFF.

A single count supports this clonotype. CDR3: CASSQDNAANTEAFF. CDR3 DNA sequence: TGCGCCAGCAGCCAAGATAACGCAGCGAACACTGAAGCTTTCTTT. This chain joins TRBV4-1 and TRBJ1-1; D gene ambiguous. Germline V gene sequence: CDR1 MGHRA, CDR2 YSYEKL. This CDR3 is 15 amino acids long. V was pared by 0 bases and J by 1 base, with 9 bases between.

The chain links TRBV18 to TRBJ2-1; no firm D call. V shed 3 bases and J shed 6 bases, with 9 bases lying between them. This CDR3 spans 13 amino acids. The germline V gene encodes CDR1 KGHSH and CDR2 LQKENI. Written as DNA, the CDR3 is TGTGCCAGCTCACCCGTGGTCTCCAATGAGCAGTTCTTC. This encodes CASSPVVSNEQFF.

The V and J genes are TRBV20-1 and TRBJ2-5; no firm D call. From germline, CDR1 is DFQATT and CDR2 SNEGSKA (reference sequence). The CDR3 runs 12 residues. With 8 bases removed from V and 0 bases from J, the gap between germline ends came to 10 bases. The CDR3 spells CSLAEYQETQYF. The CDR3 region has the DNA TGCAGTTTGGCAGAATACCAAGAGACCCAGTACTTC.

The chain is built from TRBV18 and TRBJ2-7, with no clear D. V lost 3 bases and J 2 bases, leaving 2 bases between the germline ends. The CDR3 totals 11 residues. Per germline, CDR1 KGHSH and CDR2 LQKENI. DNA of the CDR3: TGTGCCAGCTCACCTGCCTACGAGCAGTACTTC. Translation gives CASSPAYEQYF.

The J gene is TRBJ1-6, the V gene TRBV4-1; D is perhaps TRBD1 (5 bases). The CDR3 loop spans 16 amino acids. The germline gives CDR1 MGHRA, CDR2 YSYEKL. V lost 0 bases, J lost 2 bases, and 8 bases lay in between. CDR3 residues: CASSQDRGTYNSPLHF. The CDR3 nucleotides read TGCGCCAGCAGCCAAGACCGGGGGACCTATAATTCACCCCTCCACTTT.

This sequence joins TRBV5-4 and TRBJ1-2; D remains ambiguous. CDR1 and CDR2 (germline): SGHNT, YYREEE (reference sequence). CDR3 length: 14 amino acids. V was trimmed by 0 bases and J by 0 bases, leaving 6 bases between them. In nucleotides, the CDR3 is TGTGCCAGCAGCTTGGAGTTGACTAACTATGGCTACACCTTC. Protein product: CASSLELTNYGYTF.

V gene TRBV30 combines with J gene TRBJ1-6, with D possibly matching TRBD1 (5 bases). V was clipped by 3 bases and J by 5 bases, with 11 bases between them. Germline assignment: CDR1 GTSNPN and CDR2 SVGIG (reference sequence). CDR3 length: 14 amino acids. CDR3 DNA: TGTGCCTGGAGGACCGGGACGAATAATTCACCCCTCCACTTT. This sequence encodes CAWRTGTNNSPLHF.